This TCR beta chain was captured by sequencing in a study of cytomegalovirus exposure and HLA in healthy donors. The primer mix had 60 Vbeta and 13 Jbeta primers. Measured with immunoSEQ multiplex PCR; TCRdb has only the in-frame clones, and not every one. The sample contains roughly 150,000 clones, 80% to 85% of which appear only once. V shed 4 bases, J shed 2 bases, and the junction held 1 base outside the gene matches. CDR3 length equals 14 residues. Germline V gene sequence: CDR1 SNHLY, CDR2 FYNNEI. The rearrangement joins TRBV2 to TRBJ1-4; 7 bases fit TRBD1. The sequencing sample was made of PBMCs. This TCR came from a female donor in good health and CMV-seronegative. This CDR3 is CASSAQGTNEKLFF. For the CDR3, the DNA is TGTGCCAGCAGTGCACAGGGGACTAATGAAAAACTGTTTTTT.